What follows is one T cell receptor beta chain and its context. Its specificity is not known. The data derive from a study of T cell responses to AZD1222 COVID-19 vaccine. Overall study results and limits: The breadth and depth of Spike-specific TCRs increased once two AZD1222 doses had been given. Donors were mostly white British, more females; clonal diversity possibly underestimated. Researchers report vaccine-associated CD4 TCRs spanning spike, with dominance at 160-218 and 743-854.

CDR1 and CDR2 (germline): SGHDT, YYEEEE. The length of the CDR3 is 13 residues. V lost 0 bases and J lost 0, with 2 bases in between. Second doses that came at about 4 or about 12 weeks were put together. Profiling relied on immunoSEQ multiplex PCR, and the TCRdb table lists in-frame clones only, not all of them. The sample lists 160,000 or so clones, around 94% seen once, with approximately 5.5% in the top ten. The source of this sequence is an adult who received the AZD1222 COVID-19 vaccine. The sequenced sample was peripheral blood, obtained 28 days after the second AZD1222 dose. This chain links TRBV5-6 with TRBJ2-3; D remains ambiguous. CDR3 in amino acids: CASSLDSTDTQYF. The CDR3 DNA reads TGTGCCAGCAGCTTGGACAGCACAGATACGCAGTATTTT. The full variable domain, with the rest looked up from reference TRBV5-6 and TRBJ2-3, is DAGVTQSPTHLIKTRGQQVTLRCSPKSGHDTVSWYQQALGQGPQFIFQYYEEEERQRGNFPDRFSGHQFPNYSSELNVNALLLGDSALYLCASSLDSTDTQYFGPGTRLTVL.